One T cell receptor beta chain is described in this entry. The data originate from a study of blood T cell repertoires in COVID-19. Germline-derived CDR1 and CDR2 are MNHEY and SVGAGI. This CDR3 has 16 amino acids. The germline V and J ends were trimmed by 2 bases and 3 bases, with 14 bases remaining between them. Sequencing was performed with immunoSEQ multiplex PCR; in TCRdb, only in-frame clones are kept and a portion is missing. The data show about 170,000 clones, with just under 85% seen just once and less than 3% held by the top ten. The source material was peripheral blood. The genes are TRBV6-5 and TRBJ1-5, with D perhaps matching TRBD1 (6 bases). This TCR derives from a woman of 80 years or more with COVID-19, enrolled during active disease. The CDR3 coding sequence is TGTGCCAGCAGTTACCCCCCGGGACAAACCAATCAGCCCCAGCATTTT. Residues: CASSYPPGQTNQPQHF.